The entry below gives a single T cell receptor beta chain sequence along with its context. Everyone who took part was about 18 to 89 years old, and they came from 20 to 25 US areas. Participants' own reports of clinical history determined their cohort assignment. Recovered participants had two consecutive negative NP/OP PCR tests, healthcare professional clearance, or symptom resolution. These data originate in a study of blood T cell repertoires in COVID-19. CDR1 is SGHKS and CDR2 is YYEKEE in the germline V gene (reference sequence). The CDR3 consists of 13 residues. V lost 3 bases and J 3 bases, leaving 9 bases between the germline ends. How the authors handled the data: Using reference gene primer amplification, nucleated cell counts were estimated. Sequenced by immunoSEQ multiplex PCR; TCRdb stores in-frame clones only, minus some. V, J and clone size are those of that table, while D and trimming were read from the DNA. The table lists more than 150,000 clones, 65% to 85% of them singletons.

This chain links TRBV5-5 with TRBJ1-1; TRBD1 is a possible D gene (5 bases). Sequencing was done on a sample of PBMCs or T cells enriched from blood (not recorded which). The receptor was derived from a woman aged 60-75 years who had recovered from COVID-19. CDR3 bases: TGTGCCAGCAGCTATGTGACAGACACTGAAGCTTTCTTT. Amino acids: CASSYVTDTEAFF.